The clone carrying this TCR beta chain was recorded a few times. Its antigen is unidentified. These data belong to a study of T cells in Graves' hyperthyroidism and ophthalmopathy. The germline V gene encodes CDR1 SGHRS and CDR2 YFSETQ. This CDR3 is 11 amino acids long. V was shortened by 5 bases and J by 5 bases, with 6 bases between the two germline ends. Subjects with ophthalmopathy showed a Clinical Activity Score no lower than 3, a NOSPECS grade no lower than 4, and a duration shorter than 3 months. Cells are PBMCs isolated from 10 ml of fresh blood. Amplified regions were TCR beta CDR3 sequences from RNA transcripts. In the first-round RT-PCR of the TCR CDR3, the HTBI primer set was used. Each CDR3 protein is one row after TCRdb ran MiXCR on the multiplex PCR reads. This sample has hundreds of thousands of distinct CDR3 sequences, with 22% found just once. Overall study results and limits: It was a median approximately six months before onset that the model predicted ophthalmopathy. Most clonotypes expanded in the thyroid (above 0.001) were also present in blood.

The receptor was derived from a woman in her 70s with Graves' ophthalmopathy. Sequencing input: blood. V usage is TRBV5-1 and J usage is TRBJ2-3; no clear D. The CDR3 coding sequence is TGCGCCAGCAGGGGTGAAGATACGCAGTATTTT. Residues: CASRGEDTQYF. Complete variable domain (other parts from reference TRBV5-1 and TRBJ2-3): KAGVTQTPRYLIKTRGQQVTLSCSPISGHRSVSWYQQTPGQGLQFLFEYFSETQRNKGNFPGRFSGRQFSNSRSEMNVSTLELGDSALYLCASRGEDTQYFGPGTRLTVL.